A selection of T cell receptor beta chains follows, all from one sample in a study of radiotherapy plus CTLA-4 blockade in lung cancer. Repertoires were generated with immunoSEQ multiplex PCR, while TCRdb's copy carries only in-frame clones and drops some. There are about 77,000 clones in the sample; under 75% occur only once, and more than 7.5% lies in the top ten. The source was peripheral blood, collected from a patient treated with radiotherapy plus ipilimumab. All receptors come from a human donor with non-small cell lung cancer whose response to radiotherapy plus ipilimumab could not be evaluated. The CDR3 runs from the conserved cysteine through the conserved F or W. Each record gives: clone size, CDR3 length, V gene, J gene, CDR3 protein. The size of a clone is reported for some rows only, either as once, few or many, or as a class for expanded clones.

few	16	TRBV7-3	TRBJ2-2	CASSSSGQGGTGELFF
-	13	TRBV28	TRBJ2-3	CASSPSPTDTQYF
-	13	TRBV30	TRBJ1-2	CAWAEDSFYGYTF
many	14	TRBV14	TRBJ1-3	CASSSTNSGNTIYF
-	15	TRBV18	TRBJ2-5	CASSPDREVWETQYF
-	15	TRBV2	TRBJ1-6	CASSEESSYNSPLHF
-	13	TRBV7-2	TRBJ1-1	CASSLQGSTEAFF
-	15	TRBV30	TRBJ2-3	CAWSVPSGVTDTQYF
-	14	TRBV2	TRBJ2-7	CASSEGRHKYEQYF
-	17	TRBV9	TRBJ1-3	CASSPIAPTGTGNTIYF
few	18	TRBV10-2	TRBJ2-6	CASGLPGQGVTGANVLTF
few	14	TRBV7-9	TRBJ2-7	CASSLGQGVHEQYF
-	16	TRBV12-5	TRBJ2-7	CASGLVSGTGDYEQYF
-	13	TRBV7-3	TRBJ2-5	CASSYDRGETQYF
-	15	TRBV28	TRBJ1-5	CASSLLGGGRQPQHF
-	15	TRBV28	TRBJ1-6	CASSFRAWRTSPLHF
-	17	TRBV7-8	TRBJ1-2	CASSPLSGVTGWYGYTF
-	12	TRBV4-2	TRBJ1-6	CASSQVASPLHF
-	16	TRBV2	TRBJ1-1	CASIRDRGLGNTEAFF
-	15	TRBV9	TRBJ2-7	CASSPLSQGPHEQYF
-	16	TRBV18	TRBJ1-3	CASSPKPTGGGNTIYF
-	14	TRBV4-2	TRBJ1-5	CASSRTNSNQPQHF
-	13	TRBV7-3	TRBJ1-1	CASSLSDNTEAFF
-	13	TRBV6-5	TRBJ1-4	CASSLRGGEKLFF
-	15	TRBV29-1	TRBJ2-7	CSVEGTEKTTYEQYF
once	15	TRBV7-9	-	CASSSSGERSYEQYF
-	17	TRBV9	TRBJ2-1	CASSRTPGLTSYNEQFF
-	11	TRBV18	TRBJ1-2	CASSPDRGYTF
-	12	TRBV9	TRBJ2-3	CASSPRFDTQYF
-	16	TRBV6-5	TRBJ2-7	CASSYRWTGGGYEQYF
-	17	TRBV28	TRBJ1-6	CATNSGLAWENNSPLHF
-	15	TRBV11-3	TRBJ2-2	CASSPTGGGTGELFF
-	15	TRBV29-1	TRBJ2-1	CSVDLTGSIGNEQFF
-	14	TRBV7-2	TRBJ2-7	CASSLGPPSSEQYF
few	14	TRBV5-6	TRBJ1-4	CASSLQGANEKLFF
-	12	TRBV29-1	TRBJ1-1	CSVDRGSAEAFF
-	9	TRBV5-1	TRBJ2-5	CASNGGEYF